This T cell receptor beta chain was recorded in a study of cytomegalovirus exposure and HLA in healthy donors (TCRdb year 2017). In the study overall: According to an earlier analysis of 587 of the donors, 200 million or so T cells yielded 120 million or so unique TCR beta sequences and more than 250 Gb of sequence data. A handful of DR-DQ haplotypes were handled as single units for association and clustering because linkage in the cohort was strong. Every discovery cohort repertoire had been produced on one sequencing platform. An early release that covered roughly 600 HLA-typed donors contained approximately 300 gigabases of sequencing data and 65 million to 100 million unique TCR sequences. HLA typing covered class I and class II loci at four-digit resolution. A later analysis re-analyzed previously published TCR beta repertoires from 666 donors and added high-resolution HLA genotyping to study TCR occurrence patterns. Donor age, sex, ethnicity and CMV serostatus were compiled together with the repertoire data. The study was designed to test whether signatures of past pathogen exposure could be identified by cataloging public T cell receptors. Among around 400 genotyped donors of the cohort, an average of about 240,000 unique TCR beta nucleotide sequences were sequenced per donor, around 20% of them non-productive. Typing coverage differed by locus: A, B, C, DRB1 and DQB1 were typed in roughly 629-640 donors, DQA1 in approximately 520, DPA1 in 600 to 610, and DPB1 in 472. An earlier analysis of some 500 of the donors applied high-throughput TCR beta sequencing to assess whether each TCR beta V gene segment acted as functional or pseudogenic. Of the 300 to 400 genotyped donors, approximately 83% fell in the genetic ancestry cluster associated with self-reported Caucasian donors. Using immunosequencing, the study profiled T cell repertoires from 666 subjects and related those repertoires to cytomegalovirus serostatus. The study combined high-throughput TCR immunosequencing, statistical association of individual TCRs with disease status, and machine learning to predict cytomegalovirus infection status. In a later genetic analysis, genome-wide SNP genotypes for about 55% of the roughly 700 donors were used, and that subset was treated as a discovery cohort. Rather than drawing on any new phenotypic data, the later analysis identified candidate immune exposures from TCR beta sequences and the way those sequences occurred across donors. Along with the roughly 670-subject first cohort, a separate validation cohort of around 120 different subjects was used. What the research found in general, with its limitations: Specific HLA alleles were associated with over 15,000 TCR beta sequences at a false discovery rate of 0.05 in a later analysis. According to a later genetic analysis, donors in an Asian-associated ancestry cluster had fewer N-insertions in productive TCRs than the roughly 670-donor mean. In a later analysis, HLA-associated TCR beta chains were found to be more clonally expanded and to have lower generation probabilities than equally common non-associated chains. When HLA alleles, especially DR and DQ, strongly co-occurred, TCR associations were difficult to assign to individual alleles. Over 15 rarely observed V segments, including chromosome 9 orphons, were excluded from the earlier analysis of several hundred of the donors because counts were too low. V-gene and J-gene trimming of TCR beta chains was associated with a missense DCLRE1C variant in a later genetic analysis, and the association was replicated in an independent cohort. In a later analysis, TCR association rates were found to vary across HLA loci, with the most associated TCRs seen for DRB1 alleles and the fewest for HLA-C alleles. A further reported finding was that TCR beta sequences accurately predicted the HLA-A and HLA-B alleles for most subjects in the first cohort. In this cohort, only TCR beta chains were sequenced, and detectable features were limited by the absence of alpha or paired-chain data. Broadly in line with IMGT annotations, most TCR beta V segments showed up in productive rearrangements about 87% or about 30% of the time in an earlier analysis of 587 of the donors. The sequencing pipeline was judged likely to have produced a cluster of highly shared sequence variants as a technical artifact. Roughly uniform sequencing depth across donors was assumed in presence/absence analyses, although this assumption may not hold. Cytomegalovirus status was reported to be diagnosed by the classifier with high specificity and sensitivity in both the original and validation cohorts. In a later analysis, several top co-occurrence clusters were reported to appear linked to parvovirus B19, influenza, CMV and Epstein-Barr virus. Linkage disequilibrium might explain the correlated functional status among segregating V segments, but an unknown experimental factor could not be ruled out. Because some donors lacked HLA typing at each locus, the association tests relied only on the typed subset. Most TCR sequences were seen in very few donors, while some public TCRs were found in many individuals. The study gave a list of about 170 TCR beta chains associated with cytomegalovirus. Some IMGT-functional V segments, including TRBV6-2 and TRBV6-3, could not be distinguished by the 87-base-pair reads and were therefore excluded. Immune exposure information for the cohort was limited to CMV serostatus. According to a later analysis, most CMV-associated TCR beta chains appeared to be HLA-restricted, and the HLA associations seemed to be driven largely by CMV exposure. A few of the identified cytomegalovirus-associated TCR beta chains were confirmed in vitro to be specific for cytomegalovirus antigens. The authors suggested that the approach could potentially be extended to other disease states and immunological phenotypes.

A remark on this clone: No antigen is known for it. No clone much larger than this one lies a single base away; base qualities are absent.

The library was produced with the immunoSEQ multiplex PCR assay. A mixture of 60 forward primers for TCR Vbeta segments and 13 reverse primers for TCR Jbeta segments was used in the multiplex PCR. The CDR3 region of rearranged TCR beta genes was amplified from genomic DNA with a multiplex PCR assay. The amplified TCR beta libraries were sequenced on the Illumina HiSeq System as 87-base-pair reads. The original methods were these. In a later analysis, tens of millions of unique TCR beta chains were counted across the approximately 620 repertoires, and roughly 11 million of these chains were shared by at least two donors. To remove PCR and sequencing errors, raw reads were error-corrected and collapsed into unique sequences using a nearest-neighbor algorithm that merged closely related sequences. V, D and J gene segments were assigned by aligning CDR3 sequences to IMGT reference sequences. For a sequence to be retained, a match of at least six nucleotides to both a V gene segment and a J gene segment was required. Rearrangements were called productive when the CDR3 lacked stop codons and stayed in frame with V and J; all others were non-productive. Following IMGT convention, CDR3 was defined as the stretch from the second conserved V-encoded cysteine to the conserved J-encoded phenylalanine. Sequences without an unambiguous match to a single V gene segment were excluded from the earlier analysis of about 600 of the donors. An earlier analysis of a few hundred of the donors classified V segments as functional when productive rearrangements were above 56.7% and as segregating when the standard deviation between donors was above 5%. A statistical classification framework was built to diagnose cytomegalovirus status from the catalog of TCR beta chain sequences. A later analysis assigned V and J genes by comparing TCR nucleotide sequences with IMGT/GENE-DB human TR gene sequences. Using the TCRdist pipeline, a later analysis assigned CDR3 sequences along with most-parsimonious VDJ recombination scenarios. In a later analysis, every TCR beta chain was defined by the combination of its CDR3 amino acid sequence and its V-gene family, and reads without a unique V-gene family were dropped. A later analysis removed over 500 highly shared, low-generation-probability nucleotide sequences to deal with suspected cross-contamination and a sequencing artifact. In a later analysis, a clonal expansion index for each public chain was calculated from normalized within-repertoire ranks of inferred template counts. Generation probabilities in a later analysis came from a VDJ recombination model fitted to out-of-frame rearrangements, and those results were checked against IGoR. Hypergeometric tests were used in a later analysis to score TCR-TCR, TCR-HLA and TCR-CMV co-occurrence, with a repertoire-size bias correction applied to the TCR pairs. To estimate false discovery rates, a later analysis permuted the HLA or CMV assignments 20 times. In a later analysis, co-occurring TCRs were grouped with DBSCAN, and TCRdist sequence similarity was added when clustering was performed within HLA-allele-positive subsets. Co-occurrence clustering excluded repertoires with fewer than 30,000 or more than 120,000 public chains, plus five with anomalous nucleotide sharing. Imported from immuneACCESS, the table was reduced by TCRdb to in-frame sequences with V and J called. These copies leave out some clones; in studies compared against another copy, an unresolved V gene accounts for under half, and the cause of the remainder is not known. The DNA was the basis for D and trimming; V, J and clone size are from that table. This sample has about 160,000 clones in its table, and approximately 73% of those were observed once. The ten largest make up approximately 1.5% of the sample.

The cohort was made up of 500 to 800 healthy bone marrow donors. At the time of sampling, every cohort member was nominally healthy, though immune exposures that went unrecorded were likely present. The donor was CMV seronegative and was included in the group of over 300 seronegative cohort members. A peripheral blood sample was collected from each donor, and TCR beta sequencing was performed on peripheral blood mononuclear cells. Genomic DNA was extracted from the blood cell samples with the Qiagen DNeasy Blood Extraction Kit. Reading from cysteine to phenylalanine, the CDR3 counts 15 amino acids. CDR3 DNA is the only sequence kept; it has 45 bases, read in frame from the first base. CDR1 SGHDT and CDR2 YYEEEE are derived from the germline V gene. Trimming leaves V shorter by 1 base and J shorter by 1 base, with the junction holding 2 bases beyond the gene matches.

The V and J segments used are TRBV5-6 and TRBJ1-2, and 9 junctional nucleotides match TRBD1. Specimen: PBMCs. The clonotype comes from a man aged 45-65 years in good health and CMV-seronegative. In nucleotides, the sequence is TGTGCCAGCAGCTTGTACAGGGGGCTTAACTATGGCTACACCTTC. Translated, this is CASSLYRGLNYGYTF.